This T cell receptor beta chain was obtained from a study of T cell changes during pregnancy in multiple sclerosis. Repertoires were generated with immunoSEQ multiplex PCR, while TCRdb's copy carries only in-frame clones and drops some. The top ten hold 0.44% of the sample, which has fewer than 150,000 clones, roughly 95% seen once. The TCR comes from a female donor with multiple sclerosis, enrolled in a pregnancy study. The material was peripheral blood, obtained after pregnancy.

The CDR3 protein is CASSPGGALARYNEQFF. In DNA form, the CDR3 reads TGTGCCAGCAGCCCTGGGGGTGCGCTAGCGAGATACAATGAGCAGTTCTTC. The rearrangement uses TRBV4-2 and TRBJ2-1; D is perhaps TRBD2 (6 bases). The germline gives CDR1 LGHNA, CDR2 YNFKEQ. Trimming removed 4 bases from V and 4 bases from J, with 20 bases in between. This CDR3 spans 17 amino acids.